This TCR beta chain is from a study of blood T cell repertoires in COVID-19. During the 2 weeks before they entered the study, exposed participants had met someone with a PCR-confirmed or clinician-diagnosed COVID-19 case. The CDR3 consists of 15 residues. V trimming: 5 bases; J trimming: 0 bases; junction bases outside the gene matches: 5. From germline, CDR1 is MNHEY and CDR2 SMNVEV (reference sequence). TCRdb keeps only in-frame clones here, not all; method: immunoSEQ multiplex PCR. The sample lists 140,000 to 150,000 clones; about nine tenths were seen once. What was sequenced was PBMCs or T cells enriched from blood (not recorded which). The V and J genes are TRBV27 and TRBJ1-1, with 8 bases matching TRBD1. The receptor comes from a woman aged 40 to 50 who had been exposed to COVID-19. The CDR3 region is CASSPAGGVNTEAFF. CDR3 nucleotide sequence: TGTGCCAGCAGTCCAGCAGGGGGCGTGAACACTGAAGCTTTCTTT.